The T cell receptor beta chain described here comes from a study of blood T cell repertoires in COVID-19. About the study: From T cells, B-cell-depleted T cells, or PBMCs came the material, which was cDNA or gDNA.

In the source study's methods: How many nucleated cells were present was estimated from reference gene primer amplification. Clones were sequenced by immunoSEQ multiplex PCR, and TCRdb holds only the in-frame ones, with some missing. The V and J calls and clone size were taken over from that table, and D and trimming were inferred from the DNA. Here the sample spans some 400,000 clones, 85% to 90% being singletons. V was pared by 0 bases and J by 3 bases, with 12 bases between. The CDR3 runs to 15 residues. Germline CDR1 and CDR2: SGHAT and FQNNGV. This clone was recorded only once. Donors in Cohort 3 who had recovered were those with two negative PCRs, healthcare professional clearance, or resolution of their symptoms.

The sequence was collected from a woman aged 25 to 39 who had recovered from COVID-19. Sequencing used PBMCs or T cells enriched from blood (not recorded which). The V gene is TRBV11-2, the J gene TRBJ2-7; no clear D. CDR3 sequence reads: CASSLDGLVFYEQYF. Written as DNA, the CDR3 is TGTGCCAGCAGCTTAGATGGCCTAGTATTCTACGAGCAGTACTTC. The variable domain in full, with the rest retrieved from reference TRBV11-2 and TRBJ2-7, is EAGVAQSPRYKIIEKRQSVAFWCNPISGHATLYWYQQILGQGPKLLIQFQNNGVVDDSQLPKDRFSAERLKGVDSTLKIQPAKLEDSAVYLCASSLDGLVFYEQYFGPGTRLTVT.